Presented here are 13 T cell receptor beta chains from one specimen sequenced in a study of blood T cell repertoires in COVID-19. The repertoire was sequenced with immunoSEQ multiplex PCR; TCRdb's copy has only in-frame clones and lacks some. The sample yields some 60,000 clones, about 87% seen once. Sequencing was carried out using peripheral blood. These receptors came from a human donor with active COVID-19. The donor label of this sample is uncertain.

The J gene is TRBJ2-1, the V gene TRBV5-5; 7 nucleotides agree with TRBD1. The V and J ends lost 4 bases and 3 bases, in that order; junction bases with no gene match: 10. Germline loops: CDR1 SGHKS, CDR2 YYEKEE (reference sequence). This CDR3 has 16 amino acids. The DNA of the CDR3 is TGTGCCAGCAGCGGGGGACCGGGACAGCTCTACAATGAGCAGTTCTTC. It specifies CASSGGPGQLYNEQFF.

V is TRBV4-1 and J is TRBJ1-2; the D gene is possibly TRBD1 (5 bases). Per germline, CDR1 MGHRA and CDR2 YSYEKL. There are 15 residues in the CDR3. Between the trimmed V and J ends, which lost 0 bases and 5 bases, there was a span of 13 bases. Here the CDR3 DNA reads TGCGCCAGCAGCCAAGAACAGGTCTCGAGGTATGGCTACACCTTC. Translated: CASSQEQVSRYGYTF.

V usage is TRBV9 and J usage is TRBJ2-7, with 14 bases that match TRBD2. The CDR3 length is 15 residues. Trimming cost V 2 bases and J 2 bases; bases outside gene matches: 0. Germline V lookup: CDR1 SGDLS, CDR2 YYNGEE. CDR3: CASSVGLAGAYEQYF. In nucleotides, the CDR3 is TGTGCCAGCAGCGTGGGACTAGCGGGGGCCTACGAGCAGTACTTC.

The chain recombines TRBV7-9 with TRBJ1-1, with D maybe TRBD1 (5 bases). With 7 bases removed from V and 1 base from J, the gap between germline ends came to 16 bases. The CDR3 extends over 15 amino acids. In germline, CDR1 is SEHNR, CDR2 FQNEAQ (reference sequence). The DNA of the CDR3 is TGTGCCAGCACCCTAAAGGGGACTTCGAACACTGAAGCTTTCTTT. Translation: CASTLKGTSNTEAFF. Together with reference TRBV7-9 and TRBJ1-1, the CDR3 gives the full variable domain: DTGVSQNPRHKITKRGQNVTFRCDPISEHNRLYWYRQTLGQGPEFLTYFQNEAQLEKSRLLSDRFSAERPKGSFSTLEIQRTEQGDSAMYLCASTLKGTSNTEAFFGQGTRLTVV.

This clone was detected a few times. This sequence joins TRBV11-2 and TRBJ1-1; 7 nucleotides match TRBD1. V lost 2 bases, J lost 6 bases, and 6 bases stayed unmatched. This CDR3 contains 14 residues. Germline CDR1 and CDR2: SGHAT and FQNNGV. The CDR3 DNA sequence: TGTGCCAGCAGCTTATCAAGGGGGCTTGCTGAAGCTTTCTTT. This sequence encodes CASSLSRGLAEAFF. Drawing the rest from reference TRBV11-2 and TRBJ1-1, the complete variable domain is EAGVAQSPRYKIIEKRQSVAFWCNPISGHATLYWYQQILGQGPKLLIQFQNNGVVDDSQLPKDRFSAERLKGVDSTLKIQPAKLEDSAVYLCASSLSRGLAEAFFGQGTRLTVV.

This clone is a singleton in its sample. The V call is TRBV7-9, the J call TRBJ1-1, with 8 bases fitting TRBD1. The germline V gene encodes CDR1 SEHNR and CDR2 FQNEAQ (reference sequence). Germline trimming cut 4 bases from V and 0 bases from J; bases unmatched to any gene: 10. The CDR3 spans 17 residues. CDR3 DNA: TGTGCCAGCAGCTCGACACCTTGGACAGGGATGAACACTGAAGCTTTCTTT. Its translation: CASSSTPWTGMNTEAFF.

The chain carries TRBV4-3 and TRBJ2-2, with D perhaps matching TRBD2 (6 bases). Trimming removed 1 base from V and 5 bases from J, with 20 bases in between. Germline lookup yields CDR1 LGHNA and CDR2 YSLEER. The CDR3 contains 18 residues. In nucleotides, the CDR3 is TGCGCCAGCAGCCAAGGCTCCGTCCGGGTTGGGGGGACCGGGGAGCTGTTTTTT. Translation: CASSQGSVRVGGTGELFF.

This rearrangement joins TRBV12-5 to TRBJ1-2; the match to TRBD1 covers 9 bases. Trimming removed 5 bases from V and 9 bases from J; junction bases left unmatched: 13. Germline V lookup: CDR1 LGHNT, CDR2 FRNRAP. The CDR3 runs to 15 residues. Written as DNA, the CDR3 is TGTGCTAGTGGTGTTGGGACAGGGACATACGGGAGCTACACCTTC. It is translated as CASGVGTGTYGSYTF.

V is TRBV10-3 and J is TRBJ2-5, with 7 nucleotides matching TRBD1. V gave up 6 bases and J gave up 2 bases; unmatched junction bases: 3. Germline V gene data show CDR1 as ENHRY and CDR2 as SYGVKD. CDR3 size: 13 residues. Here the CDR3 reads CAIRGTEQETQYF. CDR3 nucleotides: TGTGCCATCAGGGGGACAGAACAAGAGACCCAGTACTTC.

In its sample, this clone was seen a few times. The chain is built from TRBV3-1 (or the pseudogene TRBV3-2) and TRBJ2-7; the match to TRBD2 covers 7 bases. This CDR3 contains 12 residues. Trimming at V came to 4 bases and at J to 4 bases, leaving 1 base not matched to a gene. Germline V gene sequence: CDR1 LGHDT, CDR2 YNNKEL (reference sequence). The CDR3 loop reads CASSPGRYEQYF. In nucleotides, the CDR3 is TGTGCCAGCAGCCCCGGGAGGTACGAGCAGTACTTC.

CDR3 sequence: CASTIVGGNTEAFF. CDR3 nucleotides: TGTGCCAGCACCATTGTGGGGGGGAACACTGAAGCTTTCTTT. The V gene is TRBV28, the J gene TRBJ1-1; possibly TRBD1 for D (5 bases). The CDR3 spans 14 residues. The V gene lost 7 bases and the J gene lost 1 base, with 13 bases spanning the gap. Germline CDR1 MDHEN, CDR2 SYDVKM.

DNA of the CDR3: TGTGCCAGCAGCTTGAAGCGGGGGGGCGCCGAGCAGTACTTC. This translates into CASSLKRGGAEQYF. The chain has TRBV5-4 and TRBJ2-7; TRBD2 matches at 10 bases. The CDR3 consists of 14 residues. The V gene's germline CDR1 is SGHNT and CDR2 YYREEE (reference sequence). The trim removed 1 base at V and 6 bases at J, leaving 4 bases unmatched.

The chain uses TRBV18 and TRBJ2-7; 9 positions agree with TRBD1. V lost 5 bases and J lost 6; bases outside the gene matches: 8. The CDR3 has 14 amino acids. Germline lookup yields CDR1 KGHSH and CDR2 LQKENI. The CDR3 reads CASSTGTGFTEQYF. The CDR3 nucleotides are TGTGCCAGCTCAACCGGGACAGGGTTTACCGAGCAGTACTTC. Complete variable domain (other parts from reference TRBV18 and TRBJ2-7): NAGVMQNPRHLVRRRGQEARLRCSPMKGHSHVYWYRQLPEEGLKFMVYLQKENIIDESGMPKERFSAEFPKEGPSILRIQQVVRGDSAAYFCASSTGTGFTEQYFGPGTRLTVT.